This T cell receptor beta chain was found in a study of shared clonotypes between healthy human individuals. Study-wide findings and caveats: Limited genetic and exposure-history diversity came from having few donors. Generation probabilities were higher for clonotypes shared across all four sorted-subset donors than for unshared ones. Shared across a few donors were around 5% of the naive CD4 clonotypes.

About this clone: Its matching antigen is unknown.

The germline V gene has CDR1 MNHEY and CDR2 SVGAGI. V dropped 8 bases and J dropped 4 bases, with 8 bases sitting between them. The CDR3 runs to 11 residues. Clones were read by immunoSEQ multiplex PCR, and TCRdb kept only the in-frame ones, dropping some. The sample holds roughly 2.5 million clones, about 92% seen once. It was into CD45RA+ naive and CD45RA-negative memory subsets that the CD4+ cells were split. V gene TRBV6-5 combines with J gene TRBJ2-5; D is unclear. Sequences were obtained from naive CD4+ T cells sorted from blood. The subset here: CD45RA+ positively selected. The sequence was obtained from a man between 18 and 35 years old in good health. This chain's CDR3 is CASRKLETQYF. Written as DNA, the CDR3 is TGTGCCAGCCGCAAATTAGAGACCCAGTACTTC.